The 29 T cell receptor beta chains below were found in one sample sequenced in a study of CXCR3-negative and CXCR3-positive naive CD8 T cells. No antigen is known for these receptors. UMI-labeled 5' RACE TRB cDNA libraries were prepared from the cells. TCRdb reprocessed the 5' RACE reads and reports one entry per CDR3 protein, with no DNA. The sample has approximately 100,000 distinct CDR3 sequences; the top ten hold less than 0.4%. Overall study findings and caveats: Naive cells positive for CXCR3 carried more hydrophobic TRB CDR3s than CXCR3-negative ones.

Sample: naive CXCR3+ CD8+ T cells from blood. Specified subset: CD45RO-CCR7+CD27+CD95- naive CD8+ T cells expressing CXCR3 (TNR3+). All receptors derive from a human donor in good health. Some clones in this sample may be carry-over from other donors' samples.

The J gene is TRBJ2-2, the V gene TRBV6-5; with no DNA, the TCRdb D assignment of TRBD1 cannot be verified. Germline V lookup: CDR1 MNHEY, CDR2 SVGAGI. The CDR3 covers 17 residues. CDR3 loop: CASSWAGGGKGTGELFF.

The chain employs TRBV25-1 and TRBJ1-2. CDR1 MGHDK and CDR2 SYGVNS come from the germline V gene. The CDR3 runs 17 residues. The CDR3 sequence is CASSEYEPYTDNYGYTF.

This CDR3 reads CASSQVKAGTGAHEQYF. The chain joins TRBV4-1 to TRBJ2-7; with no DNA, the TCRdb D assignment of TRBD1 cannot be verified. The CDR3 runs to 17 residues. The V gene's germline CDR1 is MGHRA and CDR2 YSYEKL.

The chain recombines TRBV4-1 with TRBJ2-5; the TCRdb D gene call, TRBD2, has no DNA to confirm it. CDR1 and CDR2 from the germline V gene are MGHRA and YSYEKL. The CDR3 runs 15 residues. CDR3 region: CASSHPADTQETQYF.

The J gene is TRBJ2-7, the V gene TRBV5-1. This CDR3 is built from 12 residues. Germline loops: CDR1 SGHRS, CDR2 YFSETQ. The CDR3 sequence is CASSLVVSEQYF.

V is TRBV24-1 and J is TRBJ2-2; TCRdb calls TRBD1, which cannot be checked without DNA. In germline, CDR1 is KGHDR, CDR2 SFDVKD. This CDR3 spans 15 amino acids. CDR3 region: CATSGQTEAFGELFF.

This chain links TRBV25-1 with TRBJ2-2. This CDR3 has 12 residues. In germline, CDR1 is MGHDK, CDR2 SYGVNS. The CDR3 sequence is CASSGGTGELFF.

The V call is TRBV15, the J call TRBJ2-2. This CDR3 is 14 amino acids long. CDR1 and CDR2 (germline): LNHNV, YYDKDF (reference sequence). The CDR3 here is CATSEGFNTGELFF.

This chain joins TRBV13 and TRBJ1-3; the D call of TRBD1 rests on TCRdb alone, since no DNA is present to check it. There are 15 residues in the CDR3. Germline CDR1 is PRHDT and CDR2 is FYEKMQ (reference sequence). The CDR3 sequence is CASSSEGQGADTIYF.

V and J are TRBV21-1 and TRBJ2-2; TCRdb's D call, TRBD2, is unchecked because there is no DNA. TRBV21-1 is an annotated pseudogene. The CDR3 sequence is 17 residues long. CDR3 sequence: CASSKPHPLCTTGELFF.

CDR3 amino acids: CASSEWWHTPPYEQYF. The chain is built from TRBV2 and TRBJ2-7; without DNA, the TCRdb call of TRBD1 cannot be checked. The CDR3 loop spans 16 amino acids. The germline V gene encodes CDR1 SNHLY and CDR2 FYNNEI.

The chain employs TRBV4-3 and TRBJ1-5. The CDR3 covers 14 residues. Germline V CDR1 and CDR2: LGHNA, YSLEER. The CDR3 spells CASSQVGFGQPQHF.

The CDR3 sequence is CSAEGTANTGELFF. This chain connects TRBV29-1 to TRBJ2-2; the D gene TCRdb calls, TRBD1, cannot be checked with no DNA. This CDR3 spans 14 amino acids. The V gene's germline CDR1 is SQVTM and CDR2 ANQGSEA.

V and J are TRBV6-6 and TRBJ2-5. The CDR3 length is 15 residues. The germline V gene has CDR1 MNHNY and CDR2 SVGAGI (reference sequence). Here the CDR3 reads CASSYSTSSGETQYF.

The chain uses TRBV25-1 and TRBJ2-2. CDR1 and CDR2 from the germline V gene are MGHDK and SYGVNS. CDR3 length: 13 amino acids. The CDR3 loop is CASTDRTTGELFF.

The CDR3 region is CASSPYRGSPYEQYF. The chain uses TRBV11-2 and TRBJ2-7; TCRdb's D call, TRBD1, is unchecked because there is no DNA. Per germline, CDR1 SGHAT and CDR2 FQNNGV. CDR3 length: 15 residues.

This chain links TRBV29-1 with TRBJ2-1. The CDR3 totals 14 residues. The germline CDR1 and CDR2 sequences are SQVTM and ANQGSEA. The CDR3 spells CSVKIAVLLNEQFF.

The chain uses TRBV19 and TRBJ2-7; TCRdb calls TRBD1, which cannot be checked without DNA. The CDR3 has 13 residues. CDR1 is LNHDA, CDR2 SQIVND, per germline (reference sequence). CDR3 sequence reads: CASSIRVSYEQYF.

The gene calls are TRBV6-5 and TRBJ2-1. Germline V gene sequence: CDR1 MNHEY, CDR2 SVGAGI. The CDR3 length is 14 residues. The CDR3 region is CASSYGVGDNEQFF.

The chain links TRBV5-1 to TRBJ2-7; lacking DNA, the TRBD1 call made by TCRdb goes unchecked. The CDR3 contains 14 residues. The germline V gene has CDR1 SGHRS and CDR2 YFSETQ. CDR3 region: CASSMGQGPREQYF.

This chain joins TRBV29-1 and TRBJ2-7; TCRdb designates TRBD1, a call that cannot be tested without DNA. This CDR3 has 16 residues. Germline V lookup: CDR1 SQVTM, CDR2 ANQGSEA. CDR3 region: CSASETPGTGDAEQYF.

V and J are TRBV7-7 and TRBJ2-3; without DNA, the TCRdb call of TRBD1 cannot be checked. This CDR3 has 14 residues. CDR1 is SSHAT, CDR2 FNYEAQ, per germline (reference sequence). CDR3 in amino acids: CASSLKGTTDTQYF.

The V gene is TRBV28, the J gene TRBJ2-5; absent DNA, TCRdb's TRBD2 call cannot be checked. CDR1 is MDHEN, CDR2 SYDVKM, per germline. The CDR3 runs 13 residues. The CDR3 loop reads CASSLGPGVTQYF. Full variable domain (rest looked up from reference TRBV28 and TRBJ2-5): DVKVTQSSRYLVKRTGEKVFLECVQDMDHENMFWYRQDPGLGLRLIYFSYDVKMKEKGDIPEGYSVSREKKERFSLILESASTNQTSMYLCASSLGPGVTQYFGPGTRLLVL.

The V and J genes are TRBV28 and TRBJ2-7; TCRdb reports TRBD1, a call that lacks DNA to check it against. Germline values: CDR1 MDHEN, CDR2 SYDVKM. CDR3 length: 13 residues. CDR3 sequence: CASRGQGFYEQYF.

V and J are TRBV27 and TRBJ2-7; TCRdb's D gene call, TRBD1, goes unchecked for lack of DNA. The CDR3 runs 14 residues. Germline V gene lookup returns CDR1 MNHEY and CDR2 SMNVEV (reference sequence). The CDR3 loop is CASSFGTGLSEQYF.

The rearrangement joins TRBV5-1 to TRBJ2-1; with no DNA, the TCRdb D assignment of TRBD1 cannot be verified. The CDR3 contains 13 residues. The germline V gene has CDR1 SGHRS and CDR2 YFSETQ. CDR3 region: CASSLAGTNEQFF. The complete variable domain, with remaining parts taken from reference TRBV5-1 and TRBJ2-1, reads KAGVTQTPRYLIKTRGQQVTLSCSPISGHRSVSWYQQTPGQGLQFLFEYFSETQRNKGNFPGRFSGRQFSNSRSEMNVSTLELGDSALYLCASSLAGTNEQFFGPGTRLTVL.

The rearrangement uses TRBV29-1 and TRBJ1-1; TCRdb designates TRBD1, a call that cannot be tested without DNA. This CDR3 spans 14 amino acids. The V gene's germline CDR1 is SQVTM and CDR2 ANQGSEA. CDR3: CSVGQVPTGTEAFF.

The gene calls are TRBV5-1 and TRBJ1-1; TCRdb's D gene call, TRBD1, goes unchecked for lack of DNA. Germline V gives CDR1 SGHRS, CDR2 YFSETQ. CDR3 size: 14 residues. The CDR3 spells CASSLAGGASEAFF.

This chain connects TRBV9 to TRBJ2-1; TCRdb gives TRBD2 as the D gene, but with no DNA this cannot be confirmed. CDR3 length: 16 amino acids. Per germline, CDR1 SGDLS and CDR2 YYNGEE. The CDR3 region is CASSVSLAGGNNEQFF.